The 8 T cell receptor beta chains presented below share a single source sample, sequenced in a study of immune cell composition in non-small cell lung cancer. Only in-frame clones appear in the TCRdb table, and some are missing; sequencing was by immunoSEQ multiplex PCR. There are over 4,500 clones in the sample; 70% to 80% occur only once, and under 12% lies in the top ten. Sample: lung tumor tissue. These TCRs come from a human donor with non-small cell lung cancer.

This chain joins TRBV19 and TRBJ2-6, with 9 positions matching TRBD2. With V trimmed by 5 bases and J by 1 base, 0 bases remained unmatched. This CDR3 has 15 residues. Germline V gene lookup returns CDR1 LNHDA and CDR2 SQIVND (reference sequence). The CDR3 loop is CASSAGGSGANVLTF. As DNA, the CDR3 is TGTGCCAGTAGTGCGGGGGGGTCTGGGGCCAACGTCCTGACTTTC.

J is TRBJ2-1 and V is TRBV6-4; perhaps TRBD2 as D (6 bases). From germline, CDR1 is MRHNA and CDR2 SNTAGT. The CDR3 has 13 amino acids. The ends were cut back, 4 bases at V and 6 bases at J, with 10 bases in the middle. This CDR3 is CASSAFGGNEQFF. For the CDR3, the DNA is TGTGCCAGCAGTGCATTCGGGGGCAATGAGCAGTTCTTC.

The gene calls are TRBV7-2 and TRBJ2-3; TRBD2 is a possible D gene (5 bases). The CDR3 loop spans 15 amino acids. V lost 3 bases and J lost 4, with 14 bases in between. CDR1 is SGHTA and CDR2 is FQGNSA in the germline V gene. CDR3 nucleotides: TGTGCCAGCAGCTTCTGGGCTAGCATCTCAGATACGCAGTATTTT. Encoded protein: CASSFWASISDTQYF.

The chain links TRBV5-1 to TRBJ2-7, with D possibly being TRBD2 (5 bases). The ends were cut back, 5 bases at V and 3 bases at J, with 15 bases in the middle. There are 14 residues in the CDR3. Germline V gene sequence: CDR1 SGHRS, CDR2 YFSETQ. DNA of the CDR3: TGCGCCAGCAGTTCCGCTCGGGGAGACTACGAGCAGTACTTC. Protein: CASSSARGDYEQYF. Filled out from reference TRBV5-1 and TRBJ2-7, the complete variable domain reads KAGVTQTPRYLIKTRGQQVTLSCSPISGHRSVSWYQQTPGQGLQFLFEYFSETQRNKGNFPGRFSGRQFSNSRSEMNVSTLELGDSALYLCASSSARGDYEQYFGPGTRLTVT.

J is TRBJ1-5 and V is TRBV30; TRBD1 might be the D (5 bases). CDR3 size: 16 residues. V was pared by 3 bases and J by 5 bases, with 20 bases between. CDR1 is GTSNPN and CDR2 is SVGIG in the germline V gene (reference sequence). As DNA, the CDR3 is TGTGCCTGGAGCCCCAACGGCGGGGGGACCGATCAGCCCCAGCATTTT. It is translated as CAWSPNGGGTDQPQHF.

The chain carries TRBV5-4 and TRBJ2-5; D might be TRBD1 (5 bases). V lost 4 bases and J 4 bases, leaving 8 bases between the germline ends. CDR3 size: 12 residues. In germline, CDR1 is SGHNT, CDR2 YYREEE (reference sequence). CDR3 in DNA: TGTGCCAGCAGCCAGGGAAGAGAGACCCAGTACTTC. Its protein product is CASSQGRETQYF.

The chain combines TRBV4-1 with TRBJ2-3; D might be TRBD1 (6 bases). CDR1 and CDR2 from the germline V gene are MGHRA and YSYEKL. There are 12 residues in the CDR3. V gave up 3 bases and J gave up 8 bases, with 9 bases separating them. CDR3 nucleotide sequence: TGCGCCAGCAGCCAGACAGGTACTACGCAGTATTTT. Translating gives CASSQTGTTQYF.

This clone is categorized as large. The chain has TRBV16 and TRBJ2-7; unclear D gene. The germline V and J ends were trimmed by 4 bases and 5 bases, with 6 bases remaining between them. CDR1 is KGHSY, CDR2 FQNENV, per germline. The CDR3 contains 11 residues. Written as DNA, the CDR3 is TGTGCCAGCAGCCCCCGGGACGAGCAGTACTTC. Its translation is CASSPRDEQYF.